This T cell receptor beta chain was captured in a study of shared clonotypes between healthy human individuals. Trimming left V 5 bases short and J 0 bases short, with 11 bases between. The CDR3 is made up of 14 amino acids. Germline V CDR1 and CDR2: GTSNPN, SVGIG (reference sequence). Using immunoSEQ multiplex PCR, the repertoire was profiled, and TCRdb retains in-frame clones only, with some absent. The sample lists under 2,500,000 clones, nearly 97% occurring once. The chain uses TRBV30 and TRBJ2-1; D not resolved. This sequence originates from a man aged 18 to 29 in good health. The source material was naive CD4+ T cells sorted from blood. The subset was: CD45RA+ positively selected. CDR3 in amino acids: CAWLKRSSYNEQFF. CDR3 in DNA: TGTGCCTGGCTAAAACGGAGCTCCTACAATGAGCAGTTCTTC.